These 27 T cell receptor beta chains were all obtained from the same sample, sequenced in a study of T cell responses to AZD1222 COVID-19 vaccine. The repertoire was sequenced with immunoSEQ multiplex PCR; TCRdb's copy has only in-frame clones and lacks some. The sample gives about 83,000 clones, more than 75% of which show up once; approximately 5% is in the top ten. This sample comprised peripheral blood, obtained on day 0 of MenACWY control vaccination. All receptors derive from an adult in good health.

The chain carries TRBV24-1 and TRBJ2-1; 9 bases agree with TRBD1. V lost 4 bases, J lost 7 bases, and 1 base stayed unmatched. CDR3 length: 13 residues. Looked up from germline, CDR1 is KGHDR and CDR2 is SFDVKD. CDR3: CATSEDRGNEQFF. The CDR3 nucleotides are TGTGCCACCAGTGAGGACAGGGGTAATGAGCAGTTCTTC.

J is TRBJ1-2 and V is TRBV6-2 or TRBV6-3; D is ambiguous. Germline V gene data show CDR1 as MNHEY and CDR2 as SVGEGT. The V end lost 3 bases, the J end lost 3 bases, and 17 bases lay between the germline ends. This CDR3 is 16 amino acids long. CDR3 sequence (DNA): TGTGCCAGCAGTTATCGAGTGGTTCAAAGAGACTATGGCTACACCTTC. This codes for CASSYRVVQRDYGYTF.

This clone appeared a few times. The chain has TRBV24-1 and TRBJ1-5, with D maybe TRBD1 (5 bases). Between the trimmed V and J ends, which lost 5 bases and 5 bases, there was a span of 18 bases. CDR3 length: 16 amino acids. The V gene's germline CDR1 is KGHDR and CDR2 SFDVKD. The CDR3 loop is CATSAPPGRDDQPQHF. The CDR3 coding sequence is TGTGCCACCAGTGCGCCTCCAGGGAGGGATGATCAGCCCCAGCATTTT.

V and J are TRBV28 and TRBJ1-2; D ambiguous. This CDR3 has 14 residues. Germline V gene data show CDR1 as MDHEN and CDR2 as SYDVKM. V was trimmed by 2 bases and J by 8 bases, leaving 15 bases between them. The CDR3 sequence is CASSLNSGVGGYTF. CDR3 nucleotide sequence: TGTGCCAGCAGTTTAAATAGCGGCGTGGGAGGCTACACCTTC.

A few counts support this clone. The rearrangement uses TRBV28 and TRBJ1-5; 9 nucleotides match TRBD1. The CDR3 extends over 14 amino acids. V gave up 4 bases and J gave up 4 bases; unmatched junction bases: 2. From germline, CDR1 is MDHEN and CDR2 SYDVKM. CDR3 sequence reads: CASSSGTGNQPQHF. The CDR3 DNA sequence: TGTGCCAGCAGTTCCGGGACAGGGAATCAGCCCCAGCATTTT.

This chain joins TRBV15 and TRBJ2-7, with TRBD2 identical over 11 bases. V gave up 1 base and J gave up 3 bases; unmatched junction bases: 8. Germline CDR1 and CDR2: LNHNV and YYDKDF (reference sequence). The CDR3 spans 17 residues. This CDR3 is CATSRGLSSGRNYEQYF. The CDR3, as DNA: TGTGCCACCAGCAGAGGACTTTCTAGCGGGAGGAACTACGAGCAGTACTTC.

This clone was seen once. V is TRBV15 and J is TRBJ2-2; D gene ambiguous. Germline loops: CDR1 LNHNV, CDR2 YYDKDF (reference sequence). CDR3 length equals 14 residues. V lost 0 bases to trimming and J lost 0 bases, with 2 bases between them. In DNA form, the CDR3 reads TGTGCCACCAGCAGAGAGGCGAACACCGGGGAGCTGTTTTTT. It specifies CATSREANTGELFF.

The chain has TRBV5-3 and TRBJ1-5, with D possibly TRBD1 on 6 matching bases. TRBV5-3 falls under the ORF class, with uncertain function. This CDR3 has 15 amino acids. Trimming shortened V by 4 bases and J by 6 bases, and 17 bases separated the two germline ends. CDR3 DNA sequence: TGTGCCAGAAGCCCCCAACTCCACAGGGTTCAGCCCCAGCATTTT. Amino acids: CARSPQLHRVQPQHF.

The rearrangement joins TRBV28 to TRBJ2-1; 12 nucleotides match TRBD2. The V and J ends lost 4 bases and 4 bases, in that order; junction bases with no gene match: 5. Germline values: CDR1 MDHEN, CDR2 SYDVKM. The length of the CDR3 is 16 residues. The CDR3 here is CASSSPTSGSYNEQFF. The DNA of the CDR3 is TGTGCCAGCAGTTCACCGACTAGCGGGAGTTACAATGAGCAGTTCTTC.

This rearrangement joins TRBV6-6 to TRBJ1-2, with TRBD1 identical over 7 bases. Germline loops: CDR1 MNHNY, CDR2 SVGAGI (reference sequence). The ends lost 10 bases at V and 8 bases at J; junction bases unmatched: 10. This CDR3 comprises 12 residues. The DNA of the CDR3 is TGTGCCACCCAACCAGGGGGTGACGGCTACACCTTC. This gives the protein CATQPGGDGYTF.

The chain recombines TRBV29-1 with TRBJ2-5; 9 nucleotides match TRBD2. The V gene's germline CDR1 is SQVTM and CDR2 ANQGSEA. This CDR3 has 15 amino acids. Unmatched junction bases numbered 9, after V lost 3 bases and J lost 4 bases. In DNA form, the CDR3 reads TGCAGCGTTGATGGCCAGCGGGAGGATGGAGAGACCCAGTACTTC. This gives the protein CSVDGQREDGETQYF.

This rearrangement joins TRBV19 to TRBJ1-1; the match to TRBD1 covers 9 bases. V was clipped by 5 bases and J by 4 bases; unmatched bases: 8. The CDR3 loop spans 15 amino acids. Germline CDR1 reads LNHDA; CDR2 reads SQIVND (reference sequence). DNA for the CDR3: TGTGCCAGTAGTCCGCAGGGACAGGGTGGCACTGAAGCTTTCTTT. This sequence encodes CASSPQGQGGTEAFF.

This sequence joins TRBV5-4 and TRBJ1-3; TRBD1 matches at 7 bases. V gave up 0 bases and J gave up 2 bases; unmatched junction bases: 5. The CDR3 loop spans 16 amino acids. CDR1 is SGHNT, CDR2 YYREEE, per germline (reference sequence). CDR3 sequence (DNA): TGTGCCAGCAGCTTGGGGGGACAGTCGGCTGGAAACACCATATATTTT. This codes for CASSLGGQSAGNTIYF.

The chain combines TRBV29-1 with TRBJ2-3; D tentatively fits TRBD1 or TRBD2 (5 bases each). The CDR3 is 14 residues long. V was clipped by 6 bases and J by 2 bases, with 15 bases between them. Germline values: CDR1 SQVTM, CDR2 ANQGSEA. The CDR3 bases are TGCAGCGTGTCCTTTGGGGGATTCACAGATACGCAGTATTTT. Its translation is CSVSFGGFTDTQYF.

This chain joins TRBV7-2 and TRBJ2-1; TRBD1 matches 8 bases. J gave up 7 bases and V 5 bases, and 10 bases lay outside the gene matches. The germline gives CDR1 SGHTA, CDR2 FQGNSA. This CDR3 region has 15 residues. The CDR3 protein is CASSVRQGRGNEQFF. DNA for the CDR3: TGTGCCAGCAGCGTACGACAGGGGCGCGGAAATGAGCAGTTCTTC.

The chain recombines TRBV4-3 with TRBJ1-5, with no clear D. The CDR3 covers 14 residues. The ends were cut back, 0 bases at V and 4 bases at J, with 7 bases in the middle. The V gene's germline CDR1 is LGHNA and CDR2 YSLEER. CDR3 nucleotides: TGCGCCAGCAGCCAAGATACGAGGAATCAGCCCCAGCATTTT. Residues: CASSQDTRNQPQHF.

This chain connects TRBV2 to TRBJ2-7; D unclear. CDR3 length: 12 amino acids. Germline V gene lookup returns CDR1 SNHLY and CDR2 FYNNEI. V lost 7 bases to trimming and J lost 7 bases, with 14 bases between them. Here the CDR3 reads CASKFASGEQYF. The DNA of the CDR3 is TGTGCCAGCAAATTCGCGTCAGGAGAGCAGTACTTC.

The V call is TRBV28, the J call TRBJ2-7, with TRBD1 matching 8 bases. Looked up from germline, CDR1 is MDHEN and CDR2 is SYDVKM. The V segment lost 9 bases and the J segment 2 bases; nucleotides outside the gene matches: 9. CDR3 size: 14 residues. CDR3 sequence: CASGTGGLAYEQYF. In DNA, the CDR3 is TGTGCCAGTGGGACAGGCGGACTCGCCTACGAGCAGTACTTC.

The rearrangement joins TRBV5-1 to TRBJ2-7, with 10 bases aligning to TRBD1. CDR3 length equals 14 residues. Germline V CDR1 and CDR2: SGHRS, YFSETQ. V was pared by 8 bases and J by 2 bases, with 7 bases of the junction left unmatched. CDR3 DNA: TGCGCCAGTCGGGGGGACAGGGGCCCCTACGAGCAGTACTTC. Protein sequence: CASRGDRGPYEQYF.

The gene calls are TRBV7-2 and TRBJ2-5; D unclear. V gave up 3 bases and J gave up 0 bases, with 8 bases separating them. This CDR3 comprises 14 residues. Looked up from germline, CDR1 is SGHTA and CDR2 is FQGNSA. The CDR3 sequence is CASSFSGHQETQYF. The DNA of the CDR3 is TGTGCCAGCAGCTTTTCTGGTCACCAAGAGACCCAGTACTTC. Full variable domain (remainder filled in from reference TRBV7-2 and TRBJ2-5): GAGVSQSPSNKVTEKGKDVELRCDPISGHTALYWYRQSLGQGLEFLIYFQGNSAPDKSGLPSDRFSAERTGGSVSTLTIQRTQQEDSAVYLCASSFSGHQETQYFGPGTRLLVL.

The chain has TRBV13 and TRBJ2-1; D may be TRBD2 (5 bases). Germline values: CDR1 PRHDT, CDR2 FYEKMQ (reference sequence). Trimming removed 5 bases at V and 0 bases at J, with 17 bases between. The CDR3 runs to 17 residues. CDR3 sequence: CASSLLGRRTSYNEQFF. In DNA form, the CDR3 reads TGTGCCAGCAGCCTCTTGGGTCGGAGGACCTCCTACAATGAGCAGTTCTTC.

This clone was counted once. This rearrangement joins TRBV5-4 to TRBJ2-1, with D perhaps TRBD1 or TRBD2 (5 bases each). The germline V gene encodes CDR1 SGHNT and CDR2 YYREEE (reference sequence). This CDR3 has 15 residues. Trimming removed 4 bases from V and 6 bases from J, with 17 bases in between. The DNA for the CDR3 is TGTGCCAGCAGCACCCGGGACCAGGCGTTCAATGAGCAGTTCTTC. This sequence encodes CASSTRDQAFNEQFF.

The chain employs TRBV9 and TRBJ2-1; D might be TRBD2 (6 bases). V shed 4 bases and J shed 2 bases, with 7 bases lying between them. Germline-derived CDR1 and CDR2 are SGDLS and YYNGEE. This CDR3 is built from 13 residues. In DNA, the CDR3 is TGTGCCAGCAGCACTAGCCCCTACAATGAGCAGTTCTTC. As protein: CASSTSPYNEQFF.

The chain joins TRBV6-4 to TRBJ2-3; 9 bases are shared with TRBD2. The CDR3 is 16 amino acids. Germline V CDR1 and CDR2: MRHNA, SNTAGT. V trimming: 0 bases; J trimming: 4 bases; junction bases outside the gene matches: 5. The CDR3 here is CASSDSAGGAADTQYF. Here the CDR3 DNA reads TGTGCCAGCAGTGACTCGGCGGGGGGGGCTGCAGATACGCAGTATTTT.

J is TRBJ1-2 and V is TRBV4-2, with TRBD1 matching over 7 bases. The CDR3 contains 15 residues. Germline V gene data show CDR1 as LGHNA and CDR2 as YNFKEQ. V shed 3 bases, J shed 3 bases, and the junction held 7 bases outside the gene matches. The CDR3: CASSQDRSSDYGYTF. Here the CDR3 DNA reads TGTGCCAGCAGCCAGGACAGGTCCTCCGACTATGGCTACACCTTC.

The chain is built from TRBV9 and TRBJ2-7, with D perhaps TRBD1 (5 bases). Between the trimmed V and J ends, which lost 0 bases and 0 bases, there was a span of 7 bases. This CDR3 has 14 residues. The germline V gene has CDR1 SGDLS and CDR2 YYNGEE. CDR3 in DNA: TGTGCCAGCAGCGTAGAAGGACACTCCTACGAGCAGTACTTC. Translating it yields CASSVEGHSYEQYF.

The chain's CDR3 is CASSEAVGPQTGPYEQYF. The CDR3 nucleotides are TGTGCCAGCAGTGAAGCGGTTGGCCCCCAGACAGGTCCCTACGAGCAGTACTTC. The chain uses TRBV6-1 and TRBJ2-7; tentatively, D is TRBD1 (6 bases). This CDR3 spans 18 amino acids. In germline, CDR1 is MNHNS, CDR2 SASEGT. The ends were cut back, 0 bases at V and 2 bases at J, with 20 bases in the middle.